Shown below are 8 T cell receptor beta chains from a single sample sequenced in a study of shared clonotypes between healthy human individuals (dated by TCRdb to 2018 to 2021). Library generation was performed with the immunoSEQ multiplex PCR assay. In TCRdb, the immuneACCESS table is reduced to in-frame sequences with V and J assigned. These tables do not hold every clone; where another copy was compared, an unresolved V gene accounts for under half, and the others remain unexplained. The sample includes roughly 480,000 clones, with roughly 85% observed a single time. The top ten constitute 10% to 15% of the sample. Sequencing was performed on PBMCs. These receptors originate from a woman in her thirties or forties in good health. Some clones in this sample may be carry-over from other donors' samples.

This rearrangement joins TRBV18 to TRBJ2-7; D uncertain. V was shortened by 0 bases and J by 5 bases, with 8 bases between the two germline ends. This CDR3 contains 13 residues. Per germline, CDR1 KGHSH and CDR2 LQKENI. The CDR3 nucleotides read TGTGCCAGCTCACCACCGGGCATCCACGAGCAGTACTTC. This codes for CASSPPGIHEQYF.

This chain connects TRBV9 to TRBJ1-2; 7 nucleotides agree with TRBD1. V lost 0 bases and J lost 4; bases outside the gene matches: 6. The germline V gene has CDR1 SGDLS and CDR2 YYNGEE. This CDR3 has 15 amino acids. CDR3 loop: CASSVEGGPSYGYTF. In nucleotides, the CDR3 is TGTGCCAGCAGCGTAGAAGGGGGCCCATCCTATGGCTACACCTTC. The full variable domain, completed using reference TRBV9 and TRBJ1-2, is DSGVTQTPKHLITATGQRVTLRCSPRSGDLSVYWYQQSLDQGLQFLIQYYNGEERAKGNILERFSAQQFPDLHSELNLSSLELGDSALYFCASSVEGGPSYGYTFGSGTRLTVV.

On this clone: The junction shows a germline mismatch at one end, possibly a read error. The V call is TRBV9, the J call TRBJ2-7, with 10 bases aligning to TRBD1. The CDR3 has 14 residues. Germline CDR1 and CDR2: SGDLS and YYNGEE. The chain's CDR3 is CASGVGTGVYEQYF. DNA of the CDR3: TGTGCCAGCGGCGTAGGGACAGGGGTCTACGAGCAGTACTTC.

The J gene is TRBJ2-3, the V gene TRBV5-1; maybe TRBD1 (6 bases). Germline loops: CDR1 SGHRS, CDR2 YFSETQ. There are 14 residues in the CDR3. Trimming took off 5 bases at V and 2 bases at J, with 12 bases between the two ends. CDR3 bases: TGCGCCAGCAGACAGGGTAGTTTCACAGATACGCAGTATTTT. It specifies CASRQGSFTDTQYF.

The chain links TRBV5-1 to TRBJ2-1; TRBD1 matches 9 bases. V lost 4 bases and J lost 1; bases outside the gene matches: 6. From germline, CDR1 is SGHRS and CDR2 YFSETQ. This CDR3 contains 16 residues. The CDR3: CASSRDRALSYNEQFF. In nucleotides, the CDR3 is TGCGCCAGCAGCCGGGACAGGGCCCTATCCTACAATGAGCAGTTCTTC.

The rearrangement links TRBV4-1 to TRBJ2-7; the D is unclear. CDR1 is MGHRA, CDR2 YSYEKL, per germline. The CDR3 is 16 amino acids. V was pared by 1 base and J by 2 bases, with 15 bases between. CDR3 amino acids: CASSQVIAKKTYEQYF. The CDR3 DNA reads TGCGCCAGCAGCCAAGTTATCGCGAAAAAAACCTACGAGCAGTACTTC.

This clone was counted many times. DNA for the CDR3: TGTGCCAGCAGCCGAGTGCCTTCCTACGAGCAGTACTTC. Translating gives CASSRVPSYEQYF. The rearrangement joins TRBV7-2 to TRBJ2-7, with unresolved D. V gave up 5 bases and J gave up 1 base, with 9 bases separating them. Germline CDR1 SGHTA, CDR2 FQGNSA. The CDR3 sequence is 13 residues long.

The rearrangement joins TRBV9 to TRBJ1-4; 8 nucleotides line up with TRBD1. Trimming cost V 3 bases and J 5 bases; bases outside gene matches: 3. This CDR3 is 14 amino acids long. The germline CDR1 and CDR2 sequences are SGDLS and YYNGEE. The CDR3 sequence is CASSATGGNEKLFF. CDR3 coding DNA: TGTGCCAGCAGCGCCACAGGGGGGAATGAAAAACTGTTTTTT.